Listed below are T cell receptor beta chains from one sample, sequenced in a study of radiotherapy plus CTLA-4 blockade in lung cancer. Clones were read by immunoSEQ multiplex PCR, and TCRdb kept only the in-frame ones, dropping some. Counted here are around 100,000 clones, more than 65% occurring once; the ten biggest clones make up 3% to 4%. Sample: peripheral blood, taken from a patient treated with radiotherapy plus ipilimumab. All receptors come from a human donor with non-small cell lung cancer that progressed on radiotherapy plus ipilimumab. Some clones in this sample may be carry-over from other donors' samples. Each CDR3 is given with its conserved first and last residue. D genes are given only for firm matches. Clone size is shown for a subset of rows, as once, few, many or a class of expanded clone.

TGTGCCAGCAGCTTAAGGCTAGCGGCAGACACCGGGGAGCTGTTTTTT,CASSLRLAADTGELFF,-,16,TRBV7-9,TRBD2,TRBJ2-2
TGTGCCAGCTCACCACCCGGCCAGCCTAATGAAAAACTGTTTTTT,CASSPPGQPNEKLFF,-,15,TRBV18,-,TRBJ1-4
TGTGCCAGCAGCGCCACAGGGGGTGGCTCTGGGGCCAACGTCCTGACTTTC,CASSATGGGSGANVLTF,-,17,TRBV7-6,TRBD1,TRBJ2-6
TGTGCCTGGAGTCGAATAGACAGGGGCCATGGCTACACCTTC,CAWSRIDRGHGYTF,-,14,TRBV30,TRBD1,TRBJ1-2
TGTGCCAGCAGCTTGGGTCCTAACTCTGGAAACACCATATATTTT,CASSLGPNSGNTIYF,-,15,TRBV5-6,-,TRBJ1-3
TGTGCCAGCTGCCTAGCGGGGTACAATGAGCAGTTCTTC,CASCLAGYNEQFF,-,13,TRBV28,TRBD2,TRBJ2-1
TGTGCCAGCAGTGCCCTTGGGCTAGGGAATGAGCAGTTCTTC,CASSALGLGNEQFF,once,14,TRBV25-1,-,TRBJ2-1
TGTGCCAGCATCGCCGGGACAGCTACTGAAGCTTTCTTT,CASIAGTATEAFF,-,13,TRBV7-8,TRBD1,TRBJ1-1
TGTGCCAGCAGTAGTGCAGGGGGCACAGATACGCAGTATTTT,CASSSAGGTDTQYF,-,14,TRBV7-2,-,TRBJ2-3
TGTGCCAGCAGATCGCAGGTCGATGGCTACACCTTC,CASRSQVDGYTF,-,12,TRBV6-5,-,TRBJ1-2
TGTGCCAGCAGCGTTCATCAAGACAATGAGCAGTTCTTC,CASSVHQDNEQFF,-,13,TRBV6-1,-,TRBJ2-1
TGTGCTAGTGGCGGGACAGCCATGAACACTGAAGCTTTCTTT,CASGGTAMNTEAFF,-,14,TRBV12-5,TRBD1,TRBJ1-1
TGTGCCAGCACCCAAGAGTTGGGCTTCTCCTACGAGCAGTACTTC,CASTQELGFSYEQYF,-,15,TRBV7-2,-,TRBJ2-7
TGTGCAACCCGGGACAGGGTTCAGGAGCAGTACTTC,CATRDRVQEQYF,few,12,TRBV19,TRBD1,TRBJ2-7
TGTGCCAGCAGCTCCGTTAGGGGCACAGATACGCAGTATTTT,CASSSVRGTDTQYF,-,14,TRBV5-6,-,TRBJ2-3
TGTGCCAGCAGCTTAGTTTTGGCACCCCTCCACTTT,CASSLVLAPLHF,-,12,TRBV11-2,-,TRBJ1-6
TGTGCCAGCATACGGGCAGGGAGATCCAACCAGCCCCAGCATTTT,CASIRAGRSNQPQHF,-,15,TRBV21-1,-,TRBJ1-5
TGTGCCAGCAGCCAAGACCCATGGAGAAACTATGGCTACACCTTC,CASSQDPWRNYGYTF,-,15,TRBV14,-,TRBJ1-2
TGCGCCAGCAGCCAAGATTGGGTCCGAACAAGCTCTGGAAACACCATATATTTT,CASSQDWVRTSSGNTIYF,-,18,TRBV4-1,-,TRBJ1-3
TGTGCCAGCAGCTTAGAGGCAGTGGCGGGCTATGGCTACACCTTC,CASSLEAVAGYGYTF,-,15,TRBV7-2,-,TRBJ1-2
TGTGCCAGCTCACCCTTAGGGGGTTTGGCTGAAAAACTGTTTTTT,CASSPLGGLAEKLFF,-,15,TRBV18,-,TRBJ1-4
TGTGCCAGCAGCCTACCCAGAGACGGGGCCAACGTCCTGACTTTC,CASSLPRDGANVLTF,-,15,TRBV7-9,-,TRBJ2-6
TGTGCCAGCAGCCGACAGGGGGCCGGTGGATACGAGCAGTACTTC,CASSRQGAGGYEQYF,-,15,TRBV11-1,TRBD1,TRBJ2-7
TGTGCCAGCAGCTTGTCTTACAATCAGCCCCAGCATTTT,CASSLSYNQPQHF,-,13,TRBV7-2,-,TRBJ1-5
TGTGCCAGCAGTGAAGGGTGGGGCGGCGATGAGCAGTTCTTC,CASSEGWGGDEQFF,-,14,TRBV2,-,TRBJ2-1
TGTGCTAGTGGTTTGGCCCCTGTAGACTATGGCTACACCTTC,CASGLAPVDYGYTF,-,14,TRBV12-5,-,TRBJ1-2
TGTGCCAGCAGTGAAGTGGGACAGGGGGCCAAGAACACTGAAGCTTTCTTT,CASSEVGQGAKNTEAFF,-,17,TRBV2,TRBD1,TRBJ1-1
TGTGCCAGCAGCTTGGTTACGTGGACCGGGGAGCTGTTTTTT,CASSLVTWTGELFF,-,14,TRBV5-8,-,TRBJ2-2
TGTGCCAGCAGCTTAGTCGGGGGGCGGTTGAGCGGGGAGCTGTTTTTT,CASSLVGGRLSGELFF,-,16,TRBV7-2,-,TRBJ2-2
TGTGCCAGCAGCTTAACCGGGGCCTCGGGCTACACCTTC,CASSLTGASGYTF,-,13,TRBV7-3,-,TRBJ1-2
TGCGCCAGCAGCTTTTTTGGGTCTAATGAAAAACTGTTTTTT,CASSFFGSNEKLFF,few,14,TRBV5-1,-,TRBJ1-4
TGTGCCAGCAGCTTAGAATTGGGTGAGGGCTACACCTTC,CASSLELGEGYTF,-,13,TRBV7-9,-,TRBJ1-2
TGTGCCAGCAGCCTAGGAGGGACAGGGATGAACACTGAAGCTTTCTTT,CASSLGGTGMNTEAFF,-,16,TRBV11-2,TRBD1,TRBJ1-1
TGTGCCAGCTCAGGGGCAACAGGGGCGGGGGATACGCAGTATTTT,CASSGATGAGDTQYF,-,15,TRBV2,-,TRBJ2-3
TGTGCCAGCAGCTTAGGGGTTATCTCCTACGAGCAGTACTTC,CASSLGVISYEQYF,-,14,TRBV7-2,-,TRBJ2-7
TGTGCCAGTAGTAGGGGGGCTTCTGGAAACACCATATATTTT,CASSRGASGNTIYF,-,14,TRBV19,-,TRBJ1-3
TGTGCCAGCAGCTTAACTGGGACGGCCTCTGGAAACACCATATATTTT,CASSLTGTASGNTIYF,-,16,TRBV7-9,-,TRBJ1-3
TGTGCCAGCAGCCACGGACAGGGGGCAGAGACCCAGTACTTC,CASSHGQGAETQYF,-,14,TRBV11-2,TRBD1,TRBJ2-5
TGTGCCAGCAGCCCCCAAGTCCTTCCCGGAAACACCATATATTTT,CASSPQVLPGNTIYF,-,15,TRBV7-2,-,TRBJ1-3
TGTGCCAGCAGTAGACAGGGGGTGGATGGCTACACCTTC,CASSRQGVDGYTF,-,13,TRBV27,TRBD1,TRBJ1-2
TGTGCCAGCAGCTTTGGCCGAACCGGGGAGCTGTTTTTT,CASSFGRTGELFF,-,13,TRBV11-3,-,TRBJ2-2
TGTGCCAGCAGTTATCGACAGGGGCCGGCGAATGAAGCTTTCTTT,CASSYRQGPANEAFF,-,15,TRBV9,TRBD1,TRBJ1-1
TGTGCCAGCAGCTTATCTAGCGGGGGCGGGCCCTACGAGCAGTACTTC,CASSLSSGGGPYEQYF,-,16,TRBV7-2,TRBD2,TRBJ2-7
TGCGCCAGCAGAGTTGGACTAGCCACCTTCTACGAGCAGTACTTC,CASRVGLATFYEQYF,-,15,TRBV5-1,TRBD2,TRBJ2-7
TGTGCCAGCAGCACGACAGGGTCAGAGTTCGCTTTCTTT,CASSTTGSEFAFF,-,13,TRBV7-3,TRBD1,TRBJ1-1
TGTGCCAGCAGAACCTCAGGACAGGGCTATGGCTACACCTTC,CASRTSGQGYGYTF,-,14,TRBV6-1,TRBD1,TRBJ1-2
TGTGCCAGCAGTTCGCGGGGAACAATCTATAGCAATCAGCCCCAGCATTTT,CASSSRGTIYSNQPQHF,-,17,TRBV28,-,TRBJ1-5
TGTGCCAGCAGCCCCAAGAGGACAGGGGTAGAGACCCAGTACTTC,CASSPKRTGVETQYF,-,15,TRBV5-4,TRBD1,TRBJ2-5
TGTGCCAGCAGTGAAGTCGGGACGGGATATGGCTACACCTTC,CASSEVGTGYGYTF,-,14,TRBV6-1,-,TRBJ1-2
TGCAGCGGAGGAGGACAGGCCTCCTACGAGCAGTACTTC,CSGGGQASYEQYF,-,13,TRBV29-1,TRBD1,TRBJ2-7